The 6 T cell receptor beta chains given below trace back to one sample, sequenced in a study of blood T cell repertoires in COVID-19. Profiled with immunoSEQ multiplex PCR; TCRdb holds only in-frame clones, not every one. In the table there are 150,000 or so clones, roughly nine tenths of which are singletons. Sequenced sample: peripheral blood. The source of these receptors is a man aged 45-65 years with acute or convalescent COVID-19.

This clone has a handful of counts. The CDR3 DNA sequence: TGTGCCAGTAGAAACCCACAGGCAGTTCAGCCCCAGCATTTT. It codes for CASRNPQAVQPQHF. The chain couples TRBV19 to TRBJ1-5; D is possibly TRBD1 (5 bases). The germline V gene has CDR1 LNHDA and CDR2 SQIVND (reference sequence). Trimming shortened V by 6 bases and J by 6 bases, and 15 bases separated the two germline ends. This CDR3 has 14 residues.

The V gene is TRBV28, the J gene TRBJ1-4, with 8 nucleotides matching TRBD1. The CDR3 has 14 amino acids. V trimming: 6 bases; J trimming: 7 bases; junction bases outside the gene matches: 7. Germline V gene lookup returns CDR1 MDHEN and CDR2 SYDVKM. The CDR3 protein is CASSSGQGGEKLFF. DNA for the CDR3: TGTGCCAGCAGCTCCGGACAGGGTGGTGAAAAACTGTTTTTT.

The chain carries TRBV7-2 and TRBJ2-1; TRBD2 agrees at 10 bases. With V trimmed by 4 bases and J by 5 bases, 8 bases remained unmatched. Germline values: CDR1 SGHTA, CDR2 FQGNSA. The CDR3 has 16 amino acids. The chain's CDR3 is CASSSSGTSANNEQFF. As DNA, the CDR3 is TGTGCCAGCAGCTCATCCGGGACTAGCGCGAACAATGAGCAGTTCTTC.

This rearrangement joins TRBV9 to TRBJ2-1; 7 bases match TRBD1. Germline assignment: CDR1 SGDLS and CDR2 YYNGEE. V trimming: 0 bases; J trimming: 5 bases; junction bases outside the gene matches: 5. The CDR3 contains 15 residues. The CDR3 nucleotides read TGTGCCAGCAGCGTAGAGACAGGGCCGAACAATGAGCAGTTCTTC. This codes for CASSVETGPNNEQFF.

The chain employs TRBV10-1 and TRBJ2-7; D is possibly TRBD2 (6 bases). Per the germline V gene, CDR1 is WNHNN and CDR2 is SYGVQD (reference sequence). This CDR3 has 15 residues. Trimming removed 1 base at V and 8 bases at J, with 18 bases between. The CDR3 region is CASSEFGRLLGKQYV. The CDR3 DNA is TGCGCCAGCAGTGAGTTCGGGAGACTCCTGGGGAAGCAGTACGTC.

This chain joins TRBV27 and TRBJ1-5; 7 nucleotides match TRBD1. V was pared by 3 bases and J by 7 bases, with 3 bases of the junction left unmatched. The germline V gene encodes CDR1 MNHEY and CDR2 SMNVEV (reference sequence). The CDR3 loop spans 13 amino acids. CDR3 loop: CASSFGGGQPQHF. The CDR3 DNA sequence: TGTGCCAGCAGTTTTGGAGGGGGCCAGCCCCAGCATTTT.